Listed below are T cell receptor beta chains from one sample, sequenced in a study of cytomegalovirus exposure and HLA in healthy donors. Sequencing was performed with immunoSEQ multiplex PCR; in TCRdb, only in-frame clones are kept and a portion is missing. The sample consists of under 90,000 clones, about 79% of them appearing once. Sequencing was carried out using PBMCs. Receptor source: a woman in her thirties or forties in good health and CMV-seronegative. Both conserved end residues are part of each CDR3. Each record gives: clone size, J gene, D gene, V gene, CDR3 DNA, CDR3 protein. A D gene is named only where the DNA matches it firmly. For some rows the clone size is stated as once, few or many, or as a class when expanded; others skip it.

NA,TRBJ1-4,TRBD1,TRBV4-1,TGCGCCAGCAGCCTTCGACAGGGTACAACTAATGAAAAACTGTTTTTT,CASSLRQGTTNEKLFF
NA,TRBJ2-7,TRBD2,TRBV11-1,TGTGCCAGCAGCTTAGGGCGGACTAGCAGCTACGAGCAGTACTTC,CASSLGRTSSYEQYF
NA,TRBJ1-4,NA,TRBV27,TGTGCCAGCAGTTTCGGTACGCCCTCGAGCGAAAAACTGTTTTTT,CASSFGTPSSEKLFF
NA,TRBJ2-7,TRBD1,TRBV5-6,TGTGCCAGCAGCACTGGGACAGCTTCCTACGAGCAGTACTTC,CASSTGTASYEQYF
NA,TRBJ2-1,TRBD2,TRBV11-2,TGTGCCAGCAGCTCAGGACTAGGGAGTAATGAGCAGTTCTTC,CASSSGLGSNEQFF
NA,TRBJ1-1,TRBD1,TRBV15,TGTGCCACCAGCAGAGACGACTCCTTTGCGGGGTGGACAGGGGTAATCGCTGAAGCTTTCTTT,CATSRDDSFAGWTGVIAEAFF
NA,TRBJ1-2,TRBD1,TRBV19,TGTGCCAGTTCCGGGACAGGGAGATTTTATAGCTATGGCTACACCTTC,CASSGTGRFYSYGYTF
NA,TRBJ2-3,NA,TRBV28,TGTGCCAGCAGTTTACGGGCAGATACGCAGTATTTT,CASSLRADTQYF
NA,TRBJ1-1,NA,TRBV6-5,TGTGCCAGCAGTTACTCGAAGTGGGGAGGCACTGAAGCTTTCTTT,CASSYSKWGGTEAFF
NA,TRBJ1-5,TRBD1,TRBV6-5,TGTGCCAGCAGTTCCCGGAGTAACAGGGGAAATCAGCCCCAGCATTTT,CASSSRSNRGNQPQHF
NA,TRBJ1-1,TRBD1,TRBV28,TGTGCCAGCAGTCTCGGACAGGGGCTGGTGAACACTGAAGCTTTCTTT,CASSLGQGLVNTEAFF
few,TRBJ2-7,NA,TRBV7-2,TGTGCCAGCAGCTTAGTGGGCACCGGATCCTACGAGCAGTACTTC,CASSLVGTGSYEQYF
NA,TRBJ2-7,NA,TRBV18,TGTGCCAGCTCCGGGACAATCGCCTACGAGCAGTACTTC,CASSGTIAYEQYF
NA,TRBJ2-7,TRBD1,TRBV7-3,TGTGCCAGCAGCTTAACGGGACAGGGGCCGCCCTACGAGCAGTACTTC,CASSLTGQGPPYEQYF